This TCR beta chain originates from a study of control samples from healthy donors and cancer patients. Germline V gene sequence: CDR1 MNHEY, CDR2 SVGAGI. Trimming removed 6 bases at V and 4 bases at J, with 12 bases between. The CDR3 totals 13 residues. The protocol was immunoSEQ multiplex PCR, while the TCRdb copy is restricted to in-frame clones and leaves out a portion. The sample includes 150,000 to 200,000 clones, 90% seen only once; the top ten take 1.4%. Material: blood. This clonotype was sampled from a woman aged 50 to 65 in good health. The gene calls are TRBV6-5 and TRBJ1-2; possible D gene TRBD1, 5 bases. The CDR3 DNA reads as TGTGCCAGCAGGATGAGCGGGGGCTATGGCTACACCTTC. Translated: CASRMSGGYGYTF.